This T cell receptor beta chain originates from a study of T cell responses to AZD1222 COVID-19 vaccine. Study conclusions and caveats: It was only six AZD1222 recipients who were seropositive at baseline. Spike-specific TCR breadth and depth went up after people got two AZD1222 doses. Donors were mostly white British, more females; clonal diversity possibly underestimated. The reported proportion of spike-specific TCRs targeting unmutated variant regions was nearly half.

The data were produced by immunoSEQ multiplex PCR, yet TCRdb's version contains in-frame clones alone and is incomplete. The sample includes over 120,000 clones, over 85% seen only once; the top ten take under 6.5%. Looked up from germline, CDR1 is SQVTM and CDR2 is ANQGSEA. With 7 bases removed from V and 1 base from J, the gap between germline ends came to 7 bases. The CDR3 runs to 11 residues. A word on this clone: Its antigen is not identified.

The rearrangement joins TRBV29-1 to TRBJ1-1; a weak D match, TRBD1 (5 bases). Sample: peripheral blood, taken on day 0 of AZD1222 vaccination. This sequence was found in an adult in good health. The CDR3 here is CSATENTEAFF. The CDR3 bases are TGCAGCGCGACAGAGAACACTGAAGCTTTCTTT.